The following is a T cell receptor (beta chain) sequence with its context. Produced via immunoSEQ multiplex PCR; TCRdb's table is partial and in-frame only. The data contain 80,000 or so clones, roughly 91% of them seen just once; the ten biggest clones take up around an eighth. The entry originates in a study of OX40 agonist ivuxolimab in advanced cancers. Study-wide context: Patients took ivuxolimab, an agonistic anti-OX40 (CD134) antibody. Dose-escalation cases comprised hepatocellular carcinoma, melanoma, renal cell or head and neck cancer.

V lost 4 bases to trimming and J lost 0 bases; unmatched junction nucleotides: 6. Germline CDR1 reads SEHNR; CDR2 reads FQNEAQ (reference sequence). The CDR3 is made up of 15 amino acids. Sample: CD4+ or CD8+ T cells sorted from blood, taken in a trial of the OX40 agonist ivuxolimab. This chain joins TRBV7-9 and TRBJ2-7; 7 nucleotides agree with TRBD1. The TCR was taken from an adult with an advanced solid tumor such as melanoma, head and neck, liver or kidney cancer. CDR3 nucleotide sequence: TGTGCCAGCAGCTCCCCAGGGGGATACTCCTACGAGCAGTACTTC. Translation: CASSSPGGYSYEQYF.